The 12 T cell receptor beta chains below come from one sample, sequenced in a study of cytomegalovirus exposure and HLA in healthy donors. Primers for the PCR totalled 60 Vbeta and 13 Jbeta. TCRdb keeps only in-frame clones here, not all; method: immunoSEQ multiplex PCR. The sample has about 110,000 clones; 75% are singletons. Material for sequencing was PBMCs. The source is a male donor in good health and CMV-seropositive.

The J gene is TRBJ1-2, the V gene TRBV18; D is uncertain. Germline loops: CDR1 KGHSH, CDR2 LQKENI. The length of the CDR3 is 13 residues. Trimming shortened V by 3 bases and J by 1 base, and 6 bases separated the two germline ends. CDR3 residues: CASSPDFNYGYTF. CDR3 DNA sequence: TGTGCCAGCTCACCGGACTTTAACTATGGCTACACCTTC.

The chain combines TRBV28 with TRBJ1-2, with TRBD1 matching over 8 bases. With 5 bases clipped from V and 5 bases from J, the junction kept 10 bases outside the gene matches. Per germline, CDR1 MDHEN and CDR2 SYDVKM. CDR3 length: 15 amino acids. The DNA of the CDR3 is TGTGCCAGCAGTGGGGCAGGGGGCGCGAATTATGGCTACACCTTC. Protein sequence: CASSGAGGANYGYTF.

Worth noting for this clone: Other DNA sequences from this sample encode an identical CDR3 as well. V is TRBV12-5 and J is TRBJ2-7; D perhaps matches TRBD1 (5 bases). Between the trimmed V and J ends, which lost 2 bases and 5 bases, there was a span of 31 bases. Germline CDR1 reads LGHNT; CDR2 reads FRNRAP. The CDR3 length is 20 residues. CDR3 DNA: TGTGCTAGTGGTTTGTCCCCCATTCCAGTCAGGGCTAAGGACGTGGACGAGCAGTACTTC. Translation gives CASGLSPIPVRAKDVDEQYF.

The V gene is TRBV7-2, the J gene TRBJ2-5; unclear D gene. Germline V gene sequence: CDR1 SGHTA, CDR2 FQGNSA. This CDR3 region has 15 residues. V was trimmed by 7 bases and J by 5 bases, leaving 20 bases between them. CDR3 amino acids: CASTLPERQWETQYF. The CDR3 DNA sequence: TGTGCCAGCACCCTACCCGAGAGGCAGTGGGAGACCCAGTACTTC.

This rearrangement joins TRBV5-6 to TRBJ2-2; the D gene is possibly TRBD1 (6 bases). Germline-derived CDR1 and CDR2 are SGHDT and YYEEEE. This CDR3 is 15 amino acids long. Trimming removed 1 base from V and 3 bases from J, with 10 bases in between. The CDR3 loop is CASSLTGLDTGELFF. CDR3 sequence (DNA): TGTGCCAGCAGCTTGACAGGGTTGGACACCGGGGAGCTGTTTTTT.

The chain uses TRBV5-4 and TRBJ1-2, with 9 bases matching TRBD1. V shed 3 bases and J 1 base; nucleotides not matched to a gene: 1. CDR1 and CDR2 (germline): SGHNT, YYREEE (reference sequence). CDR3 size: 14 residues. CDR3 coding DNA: TGTGCCAGCAGCTGGACAGGGGTTAACTATGGCTACACCTTC. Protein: CASSWTGVNYGYTF.

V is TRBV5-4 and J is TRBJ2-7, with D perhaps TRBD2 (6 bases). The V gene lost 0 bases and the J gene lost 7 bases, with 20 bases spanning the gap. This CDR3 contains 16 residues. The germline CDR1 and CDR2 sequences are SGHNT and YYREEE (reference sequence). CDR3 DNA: TGTGCCAGCAGCTTGGGTTCCCTAGCGCGGCCTGGGGAGCAGTACTTC. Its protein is CASSLGSLARPGEQYF.

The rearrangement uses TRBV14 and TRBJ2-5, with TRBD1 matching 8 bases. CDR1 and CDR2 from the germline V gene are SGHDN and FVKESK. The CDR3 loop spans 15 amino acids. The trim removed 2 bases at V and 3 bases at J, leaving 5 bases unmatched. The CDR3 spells CASSQHRTGKETQYF. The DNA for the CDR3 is TGTGCCAGCAGCCAACATAGGACAGGGAAAGAGACCCAGTACTTC.

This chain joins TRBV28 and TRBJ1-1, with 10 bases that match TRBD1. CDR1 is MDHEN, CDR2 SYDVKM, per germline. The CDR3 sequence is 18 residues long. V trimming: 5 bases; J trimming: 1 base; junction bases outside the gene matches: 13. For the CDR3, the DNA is TGTGCCAGCAGTCCCTCCGGGTTGGGACAGGGGAAGAACACTGAAGCTTTCTTT. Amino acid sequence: CASSPSGLGQGKNTEAFF.

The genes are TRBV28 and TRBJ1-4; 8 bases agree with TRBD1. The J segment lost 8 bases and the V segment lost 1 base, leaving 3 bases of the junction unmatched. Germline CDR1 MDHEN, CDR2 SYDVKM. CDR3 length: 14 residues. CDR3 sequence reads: CASSLSGGGEKLFF. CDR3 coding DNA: TGTGCCAGCAGTTTATCAGGGGGCGGGGAAAAACTGTTTTTT.

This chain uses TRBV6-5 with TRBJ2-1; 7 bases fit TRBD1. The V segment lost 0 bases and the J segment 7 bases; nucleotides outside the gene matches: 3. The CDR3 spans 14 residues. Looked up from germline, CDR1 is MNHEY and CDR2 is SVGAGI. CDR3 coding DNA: TGTGCCAGCAGTTACTCAACGGGACAGAATGAGCAGTTCTTC. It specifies CASSYSTGQNEQFF.

This chain's CDR3 is CASSLIIGDSGSTYEQYF. The CDR3 DNA is TGTGCCAGCAGTTTAATCATCGGGGATAGCGGGAGTACCTACGAGCAGTACTTC. This chain uses TRBV28 with TRBJ2-7; TRBD2 matches at 9 bases. Germline V CDR1 and CDR2: MDHEN, SYDVKM. With V trimmed by 2 bases and J by 2 bases, 13 bases remained unmatched. The CDR3 totals 18 residues.